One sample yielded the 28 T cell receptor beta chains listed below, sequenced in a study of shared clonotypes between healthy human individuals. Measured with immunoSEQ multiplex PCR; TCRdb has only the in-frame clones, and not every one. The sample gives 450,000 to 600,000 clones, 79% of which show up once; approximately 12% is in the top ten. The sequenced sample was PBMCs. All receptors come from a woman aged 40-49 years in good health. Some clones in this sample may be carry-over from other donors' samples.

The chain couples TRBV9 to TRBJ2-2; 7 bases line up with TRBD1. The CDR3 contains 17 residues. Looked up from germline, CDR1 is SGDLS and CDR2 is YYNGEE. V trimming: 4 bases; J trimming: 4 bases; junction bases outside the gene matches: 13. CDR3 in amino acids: CASSRGRTGGPTGELFF. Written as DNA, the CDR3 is TGTGCCAGCAGCAGGGGGCGGACGGGCGGCCCCACCGGGGAGCTGTTTTTT.

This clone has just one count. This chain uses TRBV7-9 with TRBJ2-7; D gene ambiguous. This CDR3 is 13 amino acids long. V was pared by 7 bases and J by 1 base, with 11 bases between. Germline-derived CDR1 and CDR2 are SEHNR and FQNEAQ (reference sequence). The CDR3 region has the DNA TGTGCCAGCAACCACTGGGATTCCTACGAGCAGTACTTC. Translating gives CASNHWDSYEQYF.

CDR3: CAISDELAAIYEQYF. The CDR3 DNA reads as TGTGCCATCAGTGATGAGTTAGCGGCAATCTACGAGCAGTACTTC. The chain recombines TRBV10-3 with TRBJ2-7; possibly TRBD2 for D (6 bases). Germline V lookup: CDR1 ENHRY, CDR2 SYGVKD. This CDR3 spans 15 amino acids. Deletions cut 3 bases from V and 3 bases from J, with 15 bases between.

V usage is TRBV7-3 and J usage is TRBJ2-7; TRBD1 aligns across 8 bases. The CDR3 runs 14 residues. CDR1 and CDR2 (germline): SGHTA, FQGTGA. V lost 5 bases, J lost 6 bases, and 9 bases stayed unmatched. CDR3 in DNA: TGTGCCAGCAGCCCAGGGGGCCCAGAGGTCGAGCAGTACTTC. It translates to CASSPGGPEVEQYF.

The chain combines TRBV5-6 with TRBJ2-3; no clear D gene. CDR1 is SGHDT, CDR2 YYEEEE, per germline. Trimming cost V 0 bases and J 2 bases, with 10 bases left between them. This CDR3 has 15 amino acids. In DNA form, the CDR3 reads TGTGCCAGCAGCTTGGTGGGCAGACACACAGATACGCAGTATTTT. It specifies CASSLVGRHTDTQYF.

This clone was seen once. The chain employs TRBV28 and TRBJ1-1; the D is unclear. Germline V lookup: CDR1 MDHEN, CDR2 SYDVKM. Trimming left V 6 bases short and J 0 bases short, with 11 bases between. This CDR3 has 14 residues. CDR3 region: CASSRRFLNTEAFF. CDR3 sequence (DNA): TGTGCCAGCAGCCGCCGCTTCTTGAACACTGAAGCTTTCTTT.

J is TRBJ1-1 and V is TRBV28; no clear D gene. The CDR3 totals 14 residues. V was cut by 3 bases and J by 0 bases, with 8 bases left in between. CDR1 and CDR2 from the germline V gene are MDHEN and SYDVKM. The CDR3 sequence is CASSLSAMNTEAFF. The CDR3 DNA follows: TGTGCCAGCAGTTTGTCAGCAATGAACACTGAAGCTTTCTTT.

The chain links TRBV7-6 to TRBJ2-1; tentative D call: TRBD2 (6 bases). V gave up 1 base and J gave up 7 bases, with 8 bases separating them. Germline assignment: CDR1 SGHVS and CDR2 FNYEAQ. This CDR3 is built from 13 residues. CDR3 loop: CASSLGRVNEQFF. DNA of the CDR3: TGTGCCAGCAGCTTAGGGAGGGTTAATGAGCAGTTCTTC.

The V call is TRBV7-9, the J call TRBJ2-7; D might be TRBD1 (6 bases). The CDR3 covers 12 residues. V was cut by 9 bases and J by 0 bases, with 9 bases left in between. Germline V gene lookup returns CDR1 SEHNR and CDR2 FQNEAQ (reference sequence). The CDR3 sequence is CARTGSSYEQYF. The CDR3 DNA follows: TGTGCCAGAACAGGGAGCTCCTACGAGCAGTACTTC. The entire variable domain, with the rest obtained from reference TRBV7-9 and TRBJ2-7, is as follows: DTGVSQNPRHKITKRGQNVTFRCDPISEHNRLYWYRQTLGQGPEFLTYFQNEAQLEKSRLLSDRFSAERPKGSFSTLEIQRTEQGDSAMYLCARTGSSYEQYFGPGTRLTVT.

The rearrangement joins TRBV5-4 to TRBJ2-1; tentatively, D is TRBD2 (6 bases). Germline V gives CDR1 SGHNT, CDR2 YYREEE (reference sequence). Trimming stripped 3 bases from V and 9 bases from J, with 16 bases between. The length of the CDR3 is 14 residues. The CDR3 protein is CASSSRGSSREQFF. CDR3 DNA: TGTGCCAGCAGCTCTCGGGGGTCCAGTCGTGAGCAGTTCTTC.

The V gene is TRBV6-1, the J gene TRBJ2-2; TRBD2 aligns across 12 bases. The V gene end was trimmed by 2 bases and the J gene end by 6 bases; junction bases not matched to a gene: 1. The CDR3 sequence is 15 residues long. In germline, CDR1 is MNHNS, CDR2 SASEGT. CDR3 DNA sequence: TGTGCCAGCAGTGAACTAGCGGGAGGGCCCGGGGAGCTGTTTTTT. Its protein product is CASSELAGGPGELFF.

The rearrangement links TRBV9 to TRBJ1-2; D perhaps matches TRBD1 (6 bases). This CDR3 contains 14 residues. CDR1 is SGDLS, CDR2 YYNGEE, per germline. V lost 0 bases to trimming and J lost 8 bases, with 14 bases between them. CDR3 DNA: TGTGCCAGCAGCGTAGCGAACAGGGCCGGGGGCTACACCTTC. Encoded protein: CASSVANRAGGYTF.

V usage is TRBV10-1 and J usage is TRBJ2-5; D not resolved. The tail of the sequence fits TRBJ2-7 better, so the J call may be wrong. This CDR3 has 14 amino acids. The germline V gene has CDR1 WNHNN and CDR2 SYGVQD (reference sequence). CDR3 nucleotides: TGCGCCAGCAGTGAGTCTTTATTAGCCTACGAGCAGTACTTC. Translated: CASSESLLAYEQYF.

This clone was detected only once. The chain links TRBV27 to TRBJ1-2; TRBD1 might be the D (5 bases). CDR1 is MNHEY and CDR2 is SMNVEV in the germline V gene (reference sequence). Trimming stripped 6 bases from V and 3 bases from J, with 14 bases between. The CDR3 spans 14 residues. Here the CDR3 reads CASSPRGCYYGYTF. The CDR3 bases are TGTGCCAGCAGCCCTAGGGGCTGCTACTATGGCTACACCTTC.

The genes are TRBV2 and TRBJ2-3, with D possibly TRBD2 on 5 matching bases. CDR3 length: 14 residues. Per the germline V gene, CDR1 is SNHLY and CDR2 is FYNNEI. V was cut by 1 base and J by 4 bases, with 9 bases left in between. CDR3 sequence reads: CASSEGRAPDTQYF. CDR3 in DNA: TGTGCCAGCAGTGAAGGGCGGGCCCCAGATACGCAGTATTTT.

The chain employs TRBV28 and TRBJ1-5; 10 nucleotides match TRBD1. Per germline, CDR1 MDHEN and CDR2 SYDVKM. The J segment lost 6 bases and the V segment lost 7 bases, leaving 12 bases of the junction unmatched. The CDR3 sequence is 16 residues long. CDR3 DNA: TGTGCCAGCACCCGACCCCTGACAGGGGGCGGTCAGCCCCAGCATTTT. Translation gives CASTRPLTGGGQPQHF.

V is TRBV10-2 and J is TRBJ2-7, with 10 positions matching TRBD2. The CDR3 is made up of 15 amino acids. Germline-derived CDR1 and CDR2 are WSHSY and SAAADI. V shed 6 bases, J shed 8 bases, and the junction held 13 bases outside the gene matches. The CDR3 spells CASREGLADTTKQYF. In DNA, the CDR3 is TGCGCCAGCAGGGAAGGACTAGCGGACACTACGAAGCAGTACTTC.

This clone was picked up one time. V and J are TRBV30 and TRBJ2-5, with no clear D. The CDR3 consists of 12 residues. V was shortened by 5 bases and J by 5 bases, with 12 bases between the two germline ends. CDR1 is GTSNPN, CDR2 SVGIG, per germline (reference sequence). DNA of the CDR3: TGTGCCTGGGGACCCTCGAGGGAGACCCAGTACTTC. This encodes CAWGPSRETQYF.

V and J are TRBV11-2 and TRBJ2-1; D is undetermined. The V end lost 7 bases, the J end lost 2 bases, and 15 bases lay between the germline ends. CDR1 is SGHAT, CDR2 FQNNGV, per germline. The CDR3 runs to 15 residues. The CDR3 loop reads CASIFGSLAYNEQFF. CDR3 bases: TGTGCCAGCATTTTCGGGTCATTAGCCTACAATGAGCAGTTCTTC.

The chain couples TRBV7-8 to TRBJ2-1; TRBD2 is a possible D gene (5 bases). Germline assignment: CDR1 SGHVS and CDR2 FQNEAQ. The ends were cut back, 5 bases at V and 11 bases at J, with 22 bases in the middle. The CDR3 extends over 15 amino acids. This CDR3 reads CASSPTGFVREKQFF. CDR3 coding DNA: TGTGCCAGCAGCCCCACGGGGTTCGTTCGCGAAAAGCAGTTCTTC.

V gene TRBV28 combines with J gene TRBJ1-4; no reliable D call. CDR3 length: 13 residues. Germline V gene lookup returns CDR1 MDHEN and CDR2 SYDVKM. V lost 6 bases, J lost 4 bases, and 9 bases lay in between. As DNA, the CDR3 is TGTGCCAGCAGCTGGACGGTTAATGAAAAACTGTTTTTT. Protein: CASSWTVNEKLFF. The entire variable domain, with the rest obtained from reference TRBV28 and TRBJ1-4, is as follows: DVKVTQSSRYLVKRTGEKVFLECVQDMDHENMFWYRQDPGLGLRLIYFSYDVKMKEKGDIPEGYSVSREKKERFSLILESASTNQTSMYLCASSWTVNEKLFFGSGTQLSVL.

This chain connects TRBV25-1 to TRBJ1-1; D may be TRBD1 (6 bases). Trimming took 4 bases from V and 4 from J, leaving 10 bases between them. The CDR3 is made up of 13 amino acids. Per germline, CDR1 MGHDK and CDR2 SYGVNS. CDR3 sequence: CASSVQGPTEAFF. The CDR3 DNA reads TGTGCCAGCAGTGTACAGGGTCCCACTGAAGCTTTCTTT.

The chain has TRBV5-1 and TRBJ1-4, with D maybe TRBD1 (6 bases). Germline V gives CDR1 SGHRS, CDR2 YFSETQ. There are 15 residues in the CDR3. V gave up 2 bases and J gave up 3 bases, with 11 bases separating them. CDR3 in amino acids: CASSLQGRANEKLFF. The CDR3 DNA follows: TGCGCCAGCAGCTTACAGGGACGGGCTAATGAAAAACTGTTTTTT. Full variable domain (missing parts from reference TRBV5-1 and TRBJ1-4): KAGVTQTPRYLIKTRGQQVTLSCSPISGHRSVSWYQQTPGQGLQFLFEYFSETQRNKGNFPGRFSGRQFSNSRSEMNVSTLELGDSALYLCASSLQGRANEKLFFGSGTQLSVL.

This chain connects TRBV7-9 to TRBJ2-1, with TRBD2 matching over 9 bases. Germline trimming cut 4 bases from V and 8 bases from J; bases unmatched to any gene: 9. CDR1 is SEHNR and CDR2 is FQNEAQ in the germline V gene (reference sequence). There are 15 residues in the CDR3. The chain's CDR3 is CASSWMSSGSDEQFF. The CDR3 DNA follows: TGTGCCAGCAGCTGGATGAGTAGCGGGAGCGATGAGCAGTTCTTC.

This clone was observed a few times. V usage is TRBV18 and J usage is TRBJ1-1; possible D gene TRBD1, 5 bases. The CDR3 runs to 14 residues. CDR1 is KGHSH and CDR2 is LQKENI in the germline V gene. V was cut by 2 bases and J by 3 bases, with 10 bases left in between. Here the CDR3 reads CASSPYLGHTEAFF. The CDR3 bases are TGTGCCAGCTCACCATACCTGGGACACACTGAAGCTTTCTTT.

This chain's CDR3 is CASSALGDTQYF. CDR3 DNA sequence: TGTGCCAGCAGCGCCCTCGGGGATACGCAGTATTTT. This sequence joins TRBV5-8 and TRBJ2-3; D is undetermined. Trimming stripped 4 bases from V and 6 bases from J, with 9 bases between. The CDR3 is 12 amino acids. Germline V gene data show CDR1 as SGHTS and CDR2 as YDEGEE.

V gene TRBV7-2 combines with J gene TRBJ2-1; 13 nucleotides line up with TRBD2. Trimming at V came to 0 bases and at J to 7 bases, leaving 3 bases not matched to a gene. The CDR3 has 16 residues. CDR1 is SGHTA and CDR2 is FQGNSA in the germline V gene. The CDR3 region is CASSLAGTSGVNEQFF. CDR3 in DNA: TGTGCCAGCAGCTTAGCCGGGACTAGCGGGGTGAATGAGCAGTTCTTC.

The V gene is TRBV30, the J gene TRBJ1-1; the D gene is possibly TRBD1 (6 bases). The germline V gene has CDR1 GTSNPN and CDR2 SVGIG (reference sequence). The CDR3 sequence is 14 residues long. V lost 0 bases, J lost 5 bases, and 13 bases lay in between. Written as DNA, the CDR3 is TGTGCCTGGAGTGTCTGGGGGCGTCGAACTGAAGCTTTCTTT. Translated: CAWSVWGRRTEAFF.